The 7 T cell receptor beta chains presented below share a single source sample, sequenced in a study of OX40 agonist ivuxolimab in advanced cancers. The receptor library was made with the immunoSEQ multiplex PCR assay. This is the immuneACCESS table as TCRdb keeps it, with only in-frame sequences that have V and J called. A part of the clones is gone; compared with another copy, unresolved V genes explain less than half, and the rest is unexplained. The sample table lists around 60,000 clones, more than 80% of them with a count of one. The ten largest make up around 2% of the sample. Source: CD4+ or CD8+ T cells sorted from blood, taken in a trial of the OX40 agonist ivuxolimab. These receptors were collected from an adult with an advanced solid tumor such as melanoma, head and neck, liver or kidney cancer.

The chain couples TRBV6-6 to TRBJ2-1, with D unclear. V gave up 4 bases and J gave up 7 bases, with 20 bases separating them. The CDR3 extends over 16 amino acids. Germline V gene sequence: CDR1 MNHNY, CDR2 SVGAGI (reference sequence). CDR3 DNA: TGTGCCAGCAGTTTCCGCCCGTACACCTACGGTAATGAGCAGTTCTTC. Its protein product is CASSFRPYTYGNEQFF.

The CDR3 loop is CTSSQELAYEQFF. The CDR3 region has the DNA TGCACCAGCAGCCAGGAACTAGCGTATGAGCAGTTCTTC. The V call is TRBV1, the J call TRBJ2-1; the table's D gene call, TRBD2, was not cross checked with the DNA. TRBV1 constitutes a pseudogene. This CDR3 contains 13 residues.

The rearrangement joins TRBV4-3 to TRBJ1-4, with 10 bases that match TRBD1. J gave up 8 bases and V 4 bases, and 7 bases lay outside the gene matches. The CDR3 sequence is 15 residues long. CDR1 LGHNA and CDR2 YSLEER come from the germline V gene. The CDR3, as DNA: TGCGCCAGCAGCCCAGTGGGGACAGGGGAGGAAAAACTGTTTTTT. Encoded protein: CASSPVGTGEEKLFF.

This rearrangement joins TRBV2 to TRBJ1-5; D is unclear. V was cut by 1 base and J by 7 bases, with 8 bases left in between. There are 13 residues in the CDR3. Germline V gives CDR1 SNHLY, CDR2 FYNNEI. The CDR3 loop reads CASSEGVRQPQHF. As DNA, the CDR3 is TGTGCCAGCAGTGAAGGGGTACGGCAGCCCCAGCATTTT.

Comment on this clone: One end of the junction is discordant with germline, which a read error may explain. The rearrangement links TRBV2 to TRBJ2-7; 8 positions agree with TRBD2. CDR1 and CDR2 (germline): SNHLY, FYNNEI. This CDR3 spans 13 amino acids. DNA of the CDR3: TGTGCCAGCAGTGTGCAGAGTGGACTAGCTATTGGATTC. Its translation: CASSVQSGLAIGF.

J is TRBJ1-2 and V is TRBV19; 7 positions agree with TRBD1. This CDR3 has 15 residues. The junction had 11 bases not matched to a gene; V was cut back by 7 bases and J by 3 bases. Germline assignment: CDR1 LNHDA and CDR2 SQIVND (reference sequence). In DNA form, the CDR3 reads TGTGCCAGTACCATAGTCGGACAGGAACACTATGGCTACACCTTC. It encodes CASTIVGQEHYGYTF.

The chain carries TRBV5-4 and TRBJ1-3; a possible D gene is TRBD1 (5 bases). CDR1 and CDR2 (germline): SGHNT, YYREEE (reference sequence). This CDR3 is 16 amino acids long. Trimming stripped 4 bases from V and 2 bases from J, with 16 bases between. DNA of the CDR3: TGTGCCAGCAGCCAATCCTTGGGACCTGCTGGAAACACCATATATTTT. Translating it yields CASSQSLGPAGNTIYF.